This T cell receptor beta chain was identified in a study of blood T cell repertoires in COVID-19. About the study: The origin of the acute and convalescent COVID-19 samples was the United States, Italy and Spain. PBMCs, B-cell-depleted T cells, or T cells provided the cDNA or gDNA that made up the material.

V gave up 6 bases and J gave up 4 bases; unmatched junction bases: 5. Germline CDR1 reads SNHLY; CDR2 reads FYNNEI. This CDR3 comprises 13 residues. Authors' methods: Counts of nucleated cells, estimated from reference gene primer amplification, were obtained. TCRdb's copy holds only in-frame clones and misses some; the assay was immunoSEQ multiplex PCR. For V, J and clone size, that table is used; D and trimming come from the DNA. The data show 100,000 or so clones, roughly 84% seen once. The V and J genes are TRBV2 and TRBJ2-5, with 7 nucleotides matching TRBD2. This TCR came from a woman between 55 and 75 years old with acute or convalescent COVID-19. The sequenced sample consisted of peripheral blood. The CDR3 spells CASSGLEGETQYF. CDR3 nucleotides: TGTGCCAGCAGCGGACTAGAGGGAGAGACCCAGTACTTC.